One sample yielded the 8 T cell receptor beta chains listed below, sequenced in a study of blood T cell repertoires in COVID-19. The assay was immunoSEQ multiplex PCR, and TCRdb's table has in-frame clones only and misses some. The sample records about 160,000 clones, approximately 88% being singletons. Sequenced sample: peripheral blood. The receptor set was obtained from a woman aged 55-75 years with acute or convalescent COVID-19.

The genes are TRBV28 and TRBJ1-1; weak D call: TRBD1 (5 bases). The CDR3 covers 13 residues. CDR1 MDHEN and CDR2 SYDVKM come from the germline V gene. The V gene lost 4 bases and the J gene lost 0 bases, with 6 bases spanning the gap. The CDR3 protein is CASSSTVNTEAFF. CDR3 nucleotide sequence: TGTGCCAGCAGTTCGACAGTGAACACTGAAGCTTTCTTT.

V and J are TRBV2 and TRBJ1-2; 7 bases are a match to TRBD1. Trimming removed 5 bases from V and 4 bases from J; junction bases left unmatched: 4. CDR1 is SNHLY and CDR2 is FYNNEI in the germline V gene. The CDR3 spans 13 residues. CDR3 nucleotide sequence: TGTGCCAGCAGTCGAGGACAGGCCTATGGCTACACCTTC. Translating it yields CASSRGQAYGYTF.

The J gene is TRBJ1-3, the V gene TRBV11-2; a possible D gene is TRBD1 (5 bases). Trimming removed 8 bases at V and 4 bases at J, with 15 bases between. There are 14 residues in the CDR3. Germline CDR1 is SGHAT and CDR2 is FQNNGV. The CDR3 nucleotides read TGTGCCAGCCAGCGGGGGAGTATCGGAAACACCATATATTTT. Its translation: CASQRGSIGNTIYF.

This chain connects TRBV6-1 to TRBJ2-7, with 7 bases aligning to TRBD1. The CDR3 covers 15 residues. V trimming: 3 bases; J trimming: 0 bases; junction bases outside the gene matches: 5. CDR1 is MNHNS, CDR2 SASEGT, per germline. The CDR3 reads CASSDDRVPSYEQYF. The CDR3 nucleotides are TGTGCCAGCAGTGATGACAGGGTGCCCTCCTACGAGCAGTACTTC.

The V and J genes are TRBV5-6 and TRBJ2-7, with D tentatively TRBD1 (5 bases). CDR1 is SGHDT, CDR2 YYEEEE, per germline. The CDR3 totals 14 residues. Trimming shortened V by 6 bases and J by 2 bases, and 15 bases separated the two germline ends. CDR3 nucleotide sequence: TGTGCCAGCACCGTGGGCGCAGGGACCTACGAGCAGTACTTC. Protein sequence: CASTVGAGTYEQYF.

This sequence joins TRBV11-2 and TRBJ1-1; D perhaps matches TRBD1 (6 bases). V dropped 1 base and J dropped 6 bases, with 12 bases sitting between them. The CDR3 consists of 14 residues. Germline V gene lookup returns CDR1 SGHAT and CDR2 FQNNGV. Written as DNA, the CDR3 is TGTGCCAGCAGCTTAGGTCGGGGGGCCCCTGAAGCTTTCTTT. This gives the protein CASSLGRGAPEAFF.

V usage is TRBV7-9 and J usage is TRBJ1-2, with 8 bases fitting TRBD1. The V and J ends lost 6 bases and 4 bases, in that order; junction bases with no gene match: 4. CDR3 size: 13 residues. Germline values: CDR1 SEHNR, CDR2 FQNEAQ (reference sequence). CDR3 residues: CASRTGAVYGYTF. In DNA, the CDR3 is TGTGCCAGCAGGACAGGGGCGGTCTATGGCTACACCTTC.

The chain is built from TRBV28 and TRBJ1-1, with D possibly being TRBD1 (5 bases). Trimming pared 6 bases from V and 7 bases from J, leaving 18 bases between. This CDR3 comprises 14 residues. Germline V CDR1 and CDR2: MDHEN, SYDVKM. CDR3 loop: CASSLAGETVEAFF. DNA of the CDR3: TGTGCCAGCAGCCTCGCGGGGGAGACAGTTGAAGCTTTCTTT. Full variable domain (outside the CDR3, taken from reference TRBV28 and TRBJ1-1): DVKVTQSSRYLVKRTGEKVFLECVQDMDHENMFWYRQDPGLGLRLIYFSYDVKMKEKGDIPEGYSVSREKKERFSLILESASTNQTSMYLCASSLAGETVEAFFGQGTRLTVV.